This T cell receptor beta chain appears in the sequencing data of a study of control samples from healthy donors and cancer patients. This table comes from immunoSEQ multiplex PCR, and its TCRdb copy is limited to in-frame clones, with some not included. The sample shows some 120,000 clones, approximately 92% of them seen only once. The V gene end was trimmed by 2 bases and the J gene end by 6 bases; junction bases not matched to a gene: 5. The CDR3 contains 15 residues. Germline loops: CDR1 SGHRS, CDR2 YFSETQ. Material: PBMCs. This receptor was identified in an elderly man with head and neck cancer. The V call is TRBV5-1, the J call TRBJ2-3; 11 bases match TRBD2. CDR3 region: CASSLLAGVSDTQYF. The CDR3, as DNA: TGCGCCAGCAGCTTACTAGCGGGAGTCTCTGATACGCAGTATTTT.